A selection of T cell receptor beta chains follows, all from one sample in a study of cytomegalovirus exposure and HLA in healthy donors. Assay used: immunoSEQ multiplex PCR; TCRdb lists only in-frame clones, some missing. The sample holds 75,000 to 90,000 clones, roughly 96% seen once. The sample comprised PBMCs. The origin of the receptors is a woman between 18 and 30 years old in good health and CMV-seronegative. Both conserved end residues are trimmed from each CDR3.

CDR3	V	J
ASTLRGGQREETQY	TRBV7-8	TRBJ2-5
ASSSGQGAYTEAF	TRBV6-6	TRBJ1-1
ASSRSPGGGDETQY	TRBV27	TRBJ2-5
ASSNRGFYEQY	TRBV7-6	TRBJ2-7
ASSLARTGNEKLF	TRBV5-1	TRBJ1-4
ASSVRQVVKTQY	TRBV7-2	TRBJ2-5
ASSLALAGTYNEQF	TRBV7-2	TRBJ2-1
ASSPNLRGSYNEQF	TRBV7-7	TRBJ2-1
ASSLVAGGYTGELF	TRBV5-6	TRBJ2-2
ASSEGAGSGHEQF	TRBV6-4	TRBJ2-1
ASSVGSGEQF	TRBV5-1	TRBJ2-1
ASSPPQGGWTNYGYT	TRBV5-4	TRBJ1-2
ARSLAAFRGAAF	TRBV5-3	TRBJ1-1
ASSDSSSPTGELF	TRBV6-4	TRBJ2-2
ASSWTGPTEAF	TRBV6-5	TRBJ1-1
ASYRDSHFSYEQY	TRBV6-6	TRBJ2-7
AGRRGGNSNQPQH	TRBV6-1	TRBJ1-5
ASSLAGQVNYGYT	TRBV7-9	TRBJ1-2